These T cell receptor beta chains were read from a single sample in a study of PD-1 blockade in classical Hodgkin lymphoma. Some clones are missing from TCRdb's copy, which holds only in-frame ones; the method was immunoSEQ multiplex PCR. The table has about 15,000 clones, approximately 60% seen once; the top ten hold roughly 10%. Here the sequenced sample was peripheral blood mononuclear cells (PBMCs), taken at baseline. The receptors shown here come from a human donor with classical Hodgkin lymphoma. Each CDR3 is given with its conserved first and last residue. A D gene is named only where the DNA matches it firmly. The listing skips clone size in some rows; elsewhere it reads once, few, many or a size class.

J	V	D	size	DNA	CDR3
TRBJ2-7	TRBV5-1	-	once	TGCGCCAGCAGCACAGGACTGGGGTACGAGCAGTACTTC	CASSTGLGYEQYF
TRBJ1-2	TRBV28	-	once	TGTGCCAGCAGCCTGACTTGGACGGGCAGGGGCTACACCTTC	CASSLTWTGRGYTF
TRBJ2-2	TRBV18	-	-	TGTGCCACCTACCAGGAGGACAGCTATACGAACACCGGGGAGCTGTTTTTT	CATYQEDSYTNTGELFF
TRBJ2-7	TRBV9	-	-	TGTGCCAGCAGCGTAGGGAAAGGGGAGACCTACGAGCAGTACTTC	CASSVGKGETYEQYF
TRBJ2-7	TRBV10-2	-	few	TGCGCCAGCAGTGACTCGCGGCACTCCTACGAGCAGTACTTC	CASSDSRHSYEQYF
TRBJ1-2	TRBV2	-	-	TGTGCCAGCAGTGAAGGTCAGAGCTATGGCTACACCTTC	CASSEGQSYGYTF
TRBJ1-2	TRBV5-1	TRBD1	few	TGCGCCAGCAGCTATGGACAGGGGGCAGGCTATGGCTACACCTTC	CASSYGQGAGYGYTF
TRBJ2-7	TRBV5-6	TRBD1	few	TGTGCCAGCAGCTCGGGACAGGGGACATACTACGAGCAGTACTTC	CASSSGQGTYYEQYF
TRBJ2-7	TRBV11-3	-	-	TGTGCCAGCAGCTTTCAGGGTGGCTCCGAGCAGTACTTC	CASSFQGGSEQYF
TRBJ2-7	TRBV28	-	-	TGTGCCAGCAGTTTCGAGTACAGAGGACTCTCCGAGCAGTACTTC	CASSFEYRGLSEQYF
TRBJ2-2	TRBV28	-	-	TGTGCCAGCAGTTTGTATGGTCGGGGGACTTCCACCGGGGAGCTGTTTTTT	CASSLYGRGTSTGELFF
TRBJ2-7	TRBV7-9	-	few	TGTGCCAGCAGCTTAGAGGGATGGTACGAGCAGTACTTC	CASSLEGWYEQYF
TRBJ2-3	TRBV14	-	-	TGTGCCAGCAGCCAAGTTAGACCAGATACGCAGTATTTT	CASSQVRPDTQYF
TRBJ2-1	TRBV28	TRBD2	-	TGTGCCAGTTTCCCCGGGACTAGCTACAATGAGCAGTTCTTC	CASFPGTSYNEQFF
TRBJ1-2	TRBV6-5	-	-	TGTGCCAGCAGTTTCCCCGATCCAGGGACGAGTGGCTACACCTTC	CASSFPDPGTSGYTF
TRBJ2-3	TRBV6-5	-	-	TGTGCCAGCAGGTACAGGGCGGGGGGCACAGATACGCAGTATTTT	CASRYRAGGTDTQYF
TRBJ1-1	TRBV6-6	-	few	TGTGCCAGCAGTTACAAATTACAGGACCTTCAAGCTTTCTTT	CASSYKLQDLQAFF
TRBJ2-7	TRBV19	TRBD2	-	TGTGCCAGTAGTAATCGGAGGTCTAGCGGCCCCCCGGACGAGCAGTACTTC	CASSNRRSSGPPDEQYF
TRBJ2-7	TRBV27	TRBD1	once	TGTGCCAGCAGTTTAATCCGCGGGGCAGGGGGCATCTACGAGCAGTACTTC	CASSLIRGAGGIYEQYF
TRBJ2-3	TRBV6-1	-	few	TGTGCCAGCAGTGACCCCTCAGTAGGAGATACGCAGTATTTT	CASSDPSVGDTQYF
TRBJ1-5	TRBV28	TRBD1	-	TGTGCCAGCAGTTTATACACAGGGGACGTCTTCGGCAATCAGCCCCAGCATTTT	CASSLYTGDVFGNQPQHF
TRBJ2-7	TRBV7-8	-	-	TGTGCCAGCAGCTTAGAGGTCGCCCTCAGCTCCTACGAGCAGTACTTC	CASSLEVALSSYEQYF
TRBJ2-7	TRBV4-1	TRBD1	medium-sized	TGCGCCAGCAGCCAAGAAGGGACAGGGACCTACGAGCAGTACTTC	CASSQEGTGTYEQYF
TRBJ2-1	TRBV5-1	-	medium-sized	TGCGCCAGCAGCTCGAGCTCGACTAGTGTCTACAATGAGCAGTTCTTC	CASSSSSTSVYNEQFF
TRBJ1-2	TRBV5-5	-	-	TGTGCCAGCAGCGCTAACGCTTCCCAGTGGAATGGCTACACCTTC	CASSANASQWNGYTF
TRBJ1-6	TRBV27	TRBD1	-	TGTGCCAGCAGTTTGGGACAGGGGCTTGAGAATTCACCCCTCCACTTT	CASSLGQGLENSPLHF
TRBJ2-1	TRBV18	-	-	TGTGCCAGCTCACCACCGGACGGGGCTAGCTCCTACAATGAGCAGTTCTTC	CASSPPDGASSYNEQFF
TRBJ2-7	TRBV18	-	once	TGTGCCAGCTCACAACTCGACAGCTACGAGCAGTACTTC	CASSQLDSYEQYF
TRBJ2-3	TRBV28	TRBD1	-	TGTGCCAGCAGTGAGGACAGGGCTTCAGATACGCAGTATTTT	CASSEDRASDTQYF